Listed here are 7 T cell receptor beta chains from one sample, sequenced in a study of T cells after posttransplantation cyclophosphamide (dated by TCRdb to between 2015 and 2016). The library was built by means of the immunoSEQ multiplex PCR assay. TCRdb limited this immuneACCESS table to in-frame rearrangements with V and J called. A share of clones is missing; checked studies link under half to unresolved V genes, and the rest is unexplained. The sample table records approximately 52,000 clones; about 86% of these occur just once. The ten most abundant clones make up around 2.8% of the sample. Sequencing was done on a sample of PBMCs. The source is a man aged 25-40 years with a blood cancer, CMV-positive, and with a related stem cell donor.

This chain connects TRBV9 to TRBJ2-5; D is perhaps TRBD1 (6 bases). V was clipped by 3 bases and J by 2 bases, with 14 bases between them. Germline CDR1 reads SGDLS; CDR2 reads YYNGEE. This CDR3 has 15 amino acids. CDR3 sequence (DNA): TGTGCCAGCAGCGCAAGCCCCGGACAGCAAGAGACCCAGTACTTC. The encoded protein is CASSASPGQQETQYF. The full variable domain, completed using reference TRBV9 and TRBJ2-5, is DSGVTQTPKHLITATGQRVTLRCSPRSGDLSVYWYQQSLDQGLQFLIQYYNGEERAKGNILERFSAQQFPDLHSELNLSSLELGDSALYFCASSASPGQQETQYFGPGTRLLVL.

DNA for the CDR3: TGTGCCAGCAGCCCGTGGGTCGTACGGCGGGAGAATGAGCAGTTCTTC. Residues: CASSPWVVRRENEQFF. The J gene is TRBJ2-1, the V gene TRBV5-8; 7 positions match TRBD2. The trim removed 4 bases at V and 7 bases at J, leaving 14 bases unmatched. CDR1 SGHTS and CDR2 YDEGEE come from the germline V gene. This CDR3 has 16 residues.

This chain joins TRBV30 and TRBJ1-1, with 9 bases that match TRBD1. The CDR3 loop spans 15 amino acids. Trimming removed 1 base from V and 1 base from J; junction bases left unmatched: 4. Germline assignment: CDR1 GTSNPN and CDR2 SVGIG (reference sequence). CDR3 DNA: TGTGCCTGGAGTGCAATGGGACAGGGGAACACTGAAGCTTTCTTT. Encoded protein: CAWSAMGQGNTEAFF.

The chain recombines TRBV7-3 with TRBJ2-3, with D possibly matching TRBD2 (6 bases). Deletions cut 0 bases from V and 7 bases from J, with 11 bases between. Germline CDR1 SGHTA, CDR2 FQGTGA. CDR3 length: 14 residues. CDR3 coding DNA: TGTGCCAGCAGCTTAACCGGGAGTGGGAATACGCAGTATTTT. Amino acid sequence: CASSLTGSGNTQYF.

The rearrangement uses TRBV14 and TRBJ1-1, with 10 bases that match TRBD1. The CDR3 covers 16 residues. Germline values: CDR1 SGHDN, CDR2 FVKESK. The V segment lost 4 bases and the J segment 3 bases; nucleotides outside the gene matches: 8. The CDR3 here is CASSLNRGQGDTEAFF. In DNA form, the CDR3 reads TGTGCCAGCAGCCTAAATCGAGGACAGGGGGACACTGAAGCTTTCTTT.

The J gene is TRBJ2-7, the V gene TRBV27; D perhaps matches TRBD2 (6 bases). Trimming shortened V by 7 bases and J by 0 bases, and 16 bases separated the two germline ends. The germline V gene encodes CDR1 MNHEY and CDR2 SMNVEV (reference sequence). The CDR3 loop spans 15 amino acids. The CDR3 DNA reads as TGTGCCAGCAAGGGGAGGAGCGTCAACTCCTACGAGCAGTACTTC. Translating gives CASKGRSVNSYEQYF.

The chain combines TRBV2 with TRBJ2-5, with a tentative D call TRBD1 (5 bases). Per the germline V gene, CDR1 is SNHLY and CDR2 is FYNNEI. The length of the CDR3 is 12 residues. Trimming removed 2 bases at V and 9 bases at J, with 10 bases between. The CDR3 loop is CASSEQDRSQYF. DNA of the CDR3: TGTGCCAGCAGTGAACAAGACAGATCCCAGTACTTC.